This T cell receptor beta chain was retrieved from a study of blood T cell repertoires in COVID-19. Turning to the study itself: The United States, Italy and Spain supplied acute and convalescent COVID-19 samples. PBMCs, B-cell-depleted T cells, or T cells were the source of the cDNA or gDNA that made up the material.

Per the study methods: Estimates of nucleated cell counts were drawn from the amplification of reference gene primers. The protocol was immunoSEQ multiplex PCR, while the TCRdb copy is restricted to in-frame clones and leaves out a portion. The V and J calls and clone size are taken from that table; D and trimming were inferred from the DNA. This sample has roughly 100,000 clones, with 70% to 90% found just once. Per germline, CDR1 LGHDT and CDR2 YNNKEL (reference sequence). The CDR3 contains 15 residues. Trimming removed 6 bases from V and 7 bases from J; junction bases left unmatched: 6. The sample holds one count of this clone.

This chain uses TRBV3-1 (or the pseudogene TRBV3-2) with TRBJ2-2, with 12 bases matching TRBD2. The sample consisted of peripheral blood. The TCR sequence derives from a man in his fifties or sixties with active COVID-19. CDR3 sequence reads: CASRSSGGAIGELFF. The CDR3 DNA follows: TGTGCCAGCAGATCTAGCGGGGGGGCGATCGGGGAGCTGTTTTTT.